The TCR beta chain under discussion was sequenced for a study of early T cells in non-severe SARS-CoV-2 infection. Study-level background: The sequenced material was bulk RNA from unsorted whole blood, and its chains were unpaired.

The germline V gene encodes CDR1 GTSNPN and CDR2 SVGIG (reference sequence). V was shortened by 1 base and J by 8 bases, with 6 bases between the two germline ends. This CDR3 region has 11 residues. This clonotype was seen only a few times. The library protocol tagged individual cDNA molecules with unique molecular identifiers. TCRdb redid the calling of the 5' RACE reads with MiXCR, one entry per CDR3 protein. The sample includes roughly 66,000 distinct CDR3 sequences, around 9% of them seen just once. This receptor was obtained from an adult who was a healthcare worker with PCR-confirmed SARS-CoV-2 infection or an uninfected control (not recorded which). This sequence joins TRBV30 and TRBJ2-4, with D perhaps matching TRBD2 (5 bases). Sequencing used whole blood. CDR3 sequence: CAWSGADIQYF. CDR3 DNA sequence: TGTGCCTGGAGTGGAGCGGACATTCAGTACTTC.